Sequencing of this T cell receptor (beta chain) was carried out in a study of blood T cell repertoires in COVID-19. The overall study: From the United States, Italy and Spain came samples of acute and convalescent COVID-19.

CDR1 and CDR2 from the germline V gene are KGHDR and SFDVKD. The CDR3 is made up of 16 amino acids. V lost 3 bases and J 4 bases, leaving 15 bases between the germline ends. The method was immunoSEQ multiplex PCR; TCRdb's version includes in-frame clones alone and lacks a portion of them. The sample has approximately 330,000 clones, over 75% seen once. Material: peripheral blood. J is TRBJ2-1 and V is TRBV24-1, with D perhaps TRBD1 (6 bases). The receptor's source is a woman aged 45-59 years with active or convalescent COVID-19. This CDR3 is CATSDSSDRIYNEQFF. In nucleotides, the CDR3 is TGTGCCACCAGTGATAGTAGTGACAGGATATACAATGAGCAGTTCTTC.